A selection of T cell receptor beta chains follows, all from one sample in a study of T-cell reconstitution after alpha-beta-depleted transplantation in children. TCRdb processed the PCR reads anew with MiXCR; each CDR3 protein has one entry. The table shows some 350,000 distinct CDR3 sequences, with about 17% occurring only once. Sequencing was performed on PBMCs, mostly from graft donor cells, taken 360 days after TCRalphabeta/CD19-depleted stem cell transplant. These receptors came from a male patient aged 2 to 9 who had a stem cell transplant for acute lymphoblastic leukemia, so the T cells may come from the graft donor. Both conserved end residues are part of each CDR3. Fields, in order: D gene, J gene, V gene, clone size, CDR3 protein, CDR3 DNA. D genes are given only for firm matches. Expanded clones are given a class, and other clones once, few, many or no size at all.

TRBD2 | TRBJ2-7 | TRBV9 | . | CASSVEAGTTYEQYF | TGTGCCAGCAGCGTAGAGGCAGGGACTACCTACGAGCAGTACTTC
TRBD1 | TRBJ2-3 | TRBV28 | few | CASRSPGQESTDTQYF | TGTGCCAGCAGATCACCGGGACAGGAAAGCACAGATACGCAGTATTTT
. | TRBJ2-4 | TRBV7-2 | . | CASSLRQANIQYF | TGTGCCAGCAGCTTGAGACAGGCAAACATTCAGTACTTC
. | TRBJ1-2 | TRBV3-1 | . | CASSPGRYGYTF | TGTGCCAGCAGCCCGGGGCGGTATGGCTACACCTTC
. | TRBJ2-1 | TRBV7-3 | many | CASSLYKGPYNEQFF | TGTGCCAGCAGCTTATACAAGGGGCCGTACAATGAGCAGTTCTTC
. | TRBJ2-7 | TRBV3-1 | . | CASSNTGFYEQYF | TGTGCCAGCAGCAATACGGGATTCTACGAGCAGTACTTC
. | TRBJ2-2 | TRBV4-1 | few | CASSQGPRRGGELFF | TGCGCCAGCAGCCAAGGACCGCGGCGCGGGGGGGAGCTGTTTTTT
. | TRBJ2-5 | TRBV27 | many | CASSLSGGTQYF | TGTGCCAGCAGTTTATCCGGTGGGACCCAGTACTTC
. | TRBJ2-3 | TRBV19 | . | CASSMSPSTDTQYF | TGTGCCAGTAGTATGTCCCCCAGCACAGATACGCAGTATTTT
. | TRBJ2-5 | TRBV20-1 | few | CSAPTPERGQETQYF | TGCAGTGCTCCGACACCCGAAAGGGGGCAAGAGACCCAGTACTTC
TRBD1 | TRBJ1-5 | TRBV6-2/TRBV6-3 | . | CASRRSGTASNQPQHF | TGTGCCAGCAGACGATCCGGGACAGCGAGCAATCAGCCCCAGCATTTT
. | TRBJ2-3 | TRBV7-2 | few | CASSFLGWGNTDTQYF | TGTGCCAGCAGCTTCCTAGGGTGGGGAAACACAGATACGCAGTATTTT
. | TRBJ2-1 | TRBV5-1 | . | CASSLQMGRAVNEQFF | TGCGCCAGCAGCTTGCAAATGGGGCGGGCGGTCAATGAGCAGTTCTTC
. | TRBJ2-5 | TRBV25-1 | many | CASSRQARGQETQYF | TGTGCCAGCAGCAGACAGGCTAGAGGCCAAGAGACCCAGTACTTC
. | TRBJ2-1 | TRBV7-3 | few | CASSLWGGGAGENNEQFF | TGTGCCAGCAGCTTGTGGGGTGGGGGAGCGGGTGAGAACAATGAGCAGTTCTTC
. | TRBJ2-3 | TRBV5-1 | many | CASSLSGRDTQYF | TGCGCCAGCAGCTTGTCGGGTCGTGATACGCAGTATTTT
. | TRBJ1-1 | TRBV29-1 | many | CSARTKWAMNTEAFF | TGCAGCGCCCGGACAAAATGGGCGATGAACACTGAAGCTTTCTTT
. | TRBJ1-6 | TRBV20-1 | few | CSARDQGRVSSPLHF | TGCAGTGCTAGAGATCAAGGAAGGGTTTCTTCACCCCTCCACTTT
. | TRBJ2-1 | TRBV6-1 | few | CASSAPSVWGYNEQFF | TGTGCCAGCAGTGCCCCGTCCGTCTGGGGATACAATGAGCAGTTCTTC
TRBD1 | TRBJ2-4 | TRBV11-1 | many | CASSLARGQGTQGDIQYF | TGTGCCAGCAGCTTAGCGCGGGGACAGGGTACCCAAGGGGACATTCAGTACTTC
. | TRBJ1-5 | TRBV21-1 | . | CASSKPGNSNQPQHF | TGTGCCAGCAGCAAGCCAGGGAATAGCAATCAGCCCCAGCATTTT
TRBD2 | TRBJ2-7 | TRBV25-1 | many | CASSDAAGGPYEQYF | TGTGCCAGCAGTGATGCAGCGGGAGGGCCATACGAGCAGTACTTC
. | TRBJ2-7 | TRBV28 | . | CASSARPYEQYF | TGTGCCAGCAGTGCACGACCCTACGAGCAGTACTTC
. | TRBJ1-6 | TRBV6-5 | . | CASSSRRTANSPLHF | TGTGCCAGCAGTTCAAGAAGGACAGCTAATTCACCCCTCCACTTT
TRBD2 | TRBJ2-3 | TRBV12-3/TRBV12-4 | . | CASSSRGLAGRTDTQYF | TGTGCCAGCAGTTCCCGGGGACTAGCGGGTAGGACAGATACGCAGTATTTT
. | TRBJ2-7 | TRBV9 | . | CASSVDSRAYEQYF | TGTGCCAGCAGCGTAGATAGTAGGGCCTACGAGCAGTACTTC
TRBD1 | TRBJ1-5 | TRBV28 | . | CASAGGKQPQHF | TGTGCCTCAGCAGGGGGGAAGCAGCCCCAGCATTTT
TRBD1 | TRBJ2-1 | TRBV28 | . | CASRRTGGLTSHNEQFF | TGTGCCAGCAGACGGACAGGGGGCTTGACTAGTCACAATGAGCAGTTCTTC
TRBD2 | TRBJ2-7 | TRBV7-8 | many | CASSFFGLAGGEEQYF | TGTGCCAGCAGCTTCTTCGGACTAGCGGGAGGAGAAGAGCAGTACTTC
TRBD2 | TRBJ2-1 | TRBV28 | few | CASSAGLAGGYGDEQFF | TGTGCCAGCAGTGCCGGACTAGCGGGAGGGTATGGGGATGAGCAGTTCTTC
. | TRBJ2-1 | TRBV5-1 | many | CASSLANVYNEQFF | TGCGCCAGCAGCTTGGCCAACGTTTACAATGAGCAGTTCTTC
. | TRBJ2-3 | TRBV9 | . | CASSSIEVGLGTDTQYF | TGTGCCAGCAGCTCGATAGAGGTGGGGCTAGGCACAGATACGCAGTATTTT
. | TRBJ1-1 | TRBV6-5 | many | CASSPRLMGPEAFF | TGTGCCAGCAGTCCCCGGTTAATGGGACCTGAAGCTTTCTTT
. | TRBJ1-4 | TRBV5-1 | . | CASSPNEGSGLFF | TGCGCCAGCAGCCCGAATGAGGGGTCGGGACTGTTTTTT
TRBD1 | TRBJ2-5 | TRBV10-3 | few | CAISEGTEQETQYF | TGTGCCATCAGTGAGGGGACAGAACAAGAGACCCAGTACTTC
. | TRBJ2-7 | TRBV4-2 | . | CASSQQAGTHHDLYEQYF | TGTGCCAGCAGCCAACAAGCCGGGACCCACCACGACCTCTACGAGCAGTACTTC
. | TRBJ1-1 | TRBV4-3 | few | CASSQDTGVEAFF | TGCGCCAGCAGCCAAGATACGGGAGTTGAAGCTTTCTTT
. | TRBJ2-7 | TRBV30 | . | CAWTGSSYEQYF | TGTGCCTGGACGGGGAGCTCCTACGAGCAGTACTTC
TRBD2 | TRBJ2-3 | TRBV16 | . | CASSQSSGRADTQYF | TGTGCCAGCAGCCAATCCAGCGGGAGGGCAGATACGCAGTATTTT
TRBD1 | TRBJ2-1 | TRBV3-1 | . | CASSQGGRGPFSYNEQFF | TGTGCCAGCAGCCAAGGGGGCAGGGGGCCCTTTTCCTACAATGAGCAGTTCTTC
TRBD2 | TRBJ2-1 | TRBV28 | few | CASSPWTSLNEQFF | TGTGCCAGCAGTCCCTGGACTAGCCTAAATGAGCAGTTCTTC
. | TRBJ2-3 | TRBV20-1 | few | CSARVARLEDTQYF | TGCAGTGCTAGAGTTGCCCGGCTGGAAGATACGCAGTATTTT
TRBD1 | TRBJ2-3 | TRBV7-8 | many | CASSPRDSSTDTQYF | TGTGCCAGCAGCCCCCGGGACAGTAGCACAGATACGCAGTATTTT
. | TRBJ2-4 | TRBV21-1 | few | CASSKEGTGGNAKNIQYF | TGTGCCAGCAGCAAAGAAGGGACAGGGGGCAATGCCAAAAACATTCAGTACTTC
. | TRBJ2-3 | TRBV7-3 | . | CASSLSGMLDTQYF | TGTGCCAGCAGCTTAAGCGGGATGTTGGATACGCAGTATTTT
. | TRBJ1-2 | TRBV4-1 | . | CASSLLWGNYGYTF | TGCGCCAGCAGCCTCCTCTGGGGCAACTATGGCTACACCTTC
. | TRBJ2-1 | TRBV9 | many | CASSVWQGLNNEQFF | TGTGCCAGCAGCGTATGGCAGGGTTTGAACAATGAGCAGTTCTTC
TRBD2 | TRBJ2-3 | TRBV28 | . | CASSHSRRGGAQYF | TGTGCCAGCAGCCATAGCCGGCGGGGGGGTGCGCAGTATTTT
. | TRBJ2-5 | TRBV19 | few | CASSIDLGQQETQYF | TGTGCCAGTAGTATAGATCTAGGACAGCAAGAGACCCAGTACTTC
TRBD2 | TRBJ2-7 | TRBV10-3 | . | CAITPGTSGSYEQYF | TGTGCCATCACCCCTGGGACTAGCGGATCCTACGAGCAGTACTTC
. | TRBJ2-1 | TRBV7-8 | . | CASSYIFLHVRGIMPNEQFF | TGTGCCAGCAGCTATATATTCCTCCACGTTCGCGGAATAATGCCCAATGAGCAGTTCTTC
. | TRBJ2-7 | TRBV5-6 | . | CASSFYSAYEQYF | TGTGCCAGCAGCTTCTACAGTGCCTACGAGCAGTACTTC
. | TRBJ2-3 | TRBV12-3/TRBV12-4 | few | CASSLGTSVDTQYF | TGTGCCAGCAGTTTAGGGACAAGCGTCGATACGCAGTATTTT